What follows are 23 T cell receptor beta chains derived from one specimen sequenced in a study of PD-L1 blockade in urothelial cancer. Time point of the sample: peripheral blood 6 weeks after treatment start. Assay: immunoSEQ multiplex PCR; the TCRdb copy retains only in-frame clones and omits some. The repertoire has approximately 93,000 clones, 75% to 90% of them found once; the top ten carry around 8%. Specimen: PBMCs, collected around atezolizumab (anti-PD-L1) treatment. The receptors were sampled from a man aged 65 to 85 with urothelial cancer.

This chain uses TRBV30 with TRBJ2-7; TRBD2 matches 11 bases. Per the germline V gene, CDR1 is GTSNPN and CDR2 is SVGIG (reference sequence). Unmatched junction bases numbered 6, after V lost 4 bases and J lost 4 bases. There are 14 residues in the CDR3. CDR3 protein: CAWTSGLAEYEQYF. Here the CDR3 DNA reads TGTGCCTGGACCTCGGGACTAGCGGAATACGAGCAGTACTTC.

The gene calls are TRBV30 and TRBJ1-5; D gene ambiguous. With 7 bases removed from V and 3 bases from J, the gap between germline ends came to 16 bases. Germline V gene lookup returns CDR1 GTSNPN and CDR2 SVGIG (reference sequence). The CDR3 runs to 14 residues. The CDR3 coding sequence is TGTGCCTTTCGGACGTCGGGGATCAATCAGCCCCAGCATTTT. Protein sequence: CAFRTSGINQPQHF.

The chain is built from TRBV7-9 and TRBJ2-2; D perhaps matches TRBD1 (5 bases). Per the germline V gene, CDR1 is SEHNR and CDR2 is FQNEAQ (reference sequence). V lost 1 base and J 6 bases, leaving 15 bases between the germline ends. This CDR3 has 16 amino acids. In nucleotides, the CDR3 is TGTGCCAGCAGCTTAGGGATCTCTGACAGTCCCGGGGAGCTGTTTTTT. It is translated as CASSLGISDSPGELFF.

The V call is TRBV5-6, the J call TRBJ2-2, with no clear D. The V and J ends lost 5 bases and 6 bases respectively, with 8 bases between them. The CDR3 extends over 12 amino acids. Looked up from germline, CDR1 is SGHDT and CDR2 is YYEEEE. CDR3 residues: CASRLSPGELFF. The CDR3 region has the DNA TGTGCCAGCAGGTTGAGCCCCGGGGAGCTGTTTTTT.

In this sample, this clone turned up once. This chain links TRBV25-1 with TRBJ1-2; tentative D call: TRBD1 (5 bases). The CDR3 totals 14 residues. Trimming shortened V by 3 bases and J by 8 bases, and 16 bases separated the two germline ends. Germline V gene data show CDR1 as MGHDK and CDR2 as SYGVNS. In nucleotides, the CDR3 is TGTGCCAGCAGTGAGAGTGGGGGGGGGAAGGGCTACACCTTC. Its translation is CASSESGGGKGYTF.

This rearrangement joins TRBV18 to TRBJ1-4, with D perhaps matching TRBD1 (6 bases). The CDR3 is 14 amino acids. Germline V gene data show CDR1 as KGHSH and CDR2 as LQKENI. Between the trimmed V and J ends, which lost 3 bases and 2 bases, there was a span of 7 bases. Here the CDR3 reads CASSPDSTNEKLFF. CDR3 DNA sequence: TGTGCCAGCTCACCGGACAGTACTAATGAAAAACTGTTTTTT.

The CDR3 nucleotides are TGTGCCAGCAGCTTGGACAGGGAGACCGAGCAGAGATATGGCTACACCTTC. It specifies CASSLDRETEQRYGYTF. The chain couples TRBV5-4 to TRBJ1-2, with D possibly being TRBD1 (6 bases). CDR1 is SGHNT, CDR2 YYREEE, per germline (reference sequence). The V end lost 0 bases, the J end lost 5 bases, and 20 bases lay between the germline ends. The CDR3 has 17 residues.

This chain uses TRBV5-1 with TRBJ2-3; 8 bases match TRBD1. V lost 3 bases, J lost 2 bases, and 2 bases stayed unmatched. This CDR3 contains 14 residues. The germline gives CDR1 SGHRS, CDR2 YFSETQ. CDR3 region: CASSSGQDTDTQYF. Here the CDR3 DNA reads TGCGCCAGCAGCTCGGGACAGGACACAGATACGCAGTATTTT.

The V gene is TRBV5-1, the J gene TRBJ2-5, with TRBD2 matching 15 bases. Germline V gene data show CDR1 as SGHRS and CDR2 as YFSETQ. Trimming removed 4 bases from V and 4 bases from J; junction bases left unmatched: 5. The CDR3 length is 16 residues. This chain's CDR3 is CASSPGLAGGGETQYF. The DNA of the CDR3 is TGCGCCAGCAGCCCCGGACTAGCGGGAGGGGGAGAGACCCAGTACTTC. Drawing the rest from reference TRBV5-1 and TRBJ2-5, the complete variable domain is KAGVTQTPRYLIKTRGQQVTLSCSPISGHRSVSWYQQTPGQGLQFLFEYFSETQRNKGNFPGRFSGRQFSNSRSEMNVSTLELGDSALYLCASSPGLAGGGETQYFGPGTRLLVL.

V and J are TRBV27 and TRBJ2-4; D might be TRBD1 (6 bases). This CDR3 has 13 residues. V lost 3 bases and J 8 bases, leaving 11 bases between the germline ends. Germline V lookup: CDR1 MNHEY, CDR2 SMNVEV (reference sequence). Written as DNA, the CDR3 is TGTGCCAGCAGTTTCCGACAGGATTACATTCAGTACTTC. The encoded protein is CASSFRQDYIQYF.

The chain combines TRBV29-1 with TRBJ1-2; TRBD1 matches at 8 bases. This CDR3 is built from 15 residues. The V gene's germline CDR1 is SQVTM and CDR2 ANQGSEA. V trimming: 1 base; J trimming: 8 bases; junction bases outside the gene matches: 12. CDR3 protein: CSVEVGQGIPTGYTF. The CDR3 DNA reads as TGCAGCGTTGAAGTAGGACAGGGAATCCCGACGGGCTACACCTTC.

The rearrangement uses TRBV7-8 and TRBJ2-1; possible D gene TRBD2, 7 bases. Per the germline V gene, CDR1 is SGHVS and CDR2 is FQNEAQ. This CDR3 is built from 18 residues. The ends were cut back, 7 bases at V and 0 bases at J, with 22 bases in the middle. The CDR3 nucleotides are TGTGCCAGCAACGGACAGTACGGCGGGAGCCTCTCCTACAATGAGCAGTTCTTC. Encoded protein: CASNGQYGGSLSYNEQFF.

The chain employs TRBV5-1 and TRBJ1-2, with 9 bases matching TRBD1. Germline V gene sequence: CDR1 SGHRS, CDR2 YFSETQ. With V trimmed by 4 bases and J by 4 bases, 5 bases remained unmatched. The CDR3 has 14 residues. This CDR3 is CASSPRTGAYGYTF. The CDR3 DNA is TGCGCCAGCAGCCCCCGGACAGGGGCCTATGGCTACACCTTC.

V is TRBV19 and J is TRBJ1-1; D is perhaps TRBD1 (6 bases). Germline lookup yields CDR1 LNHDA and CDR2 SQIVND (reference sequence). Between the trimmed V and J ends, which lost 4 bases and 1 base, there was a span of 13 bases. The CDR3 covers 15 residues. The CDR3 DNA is TGTGCCAGTAGTACGCGAAAGACAGGGAACACTGAAGCTTTCTTT. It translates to CASSTRKTGNTEAFF.

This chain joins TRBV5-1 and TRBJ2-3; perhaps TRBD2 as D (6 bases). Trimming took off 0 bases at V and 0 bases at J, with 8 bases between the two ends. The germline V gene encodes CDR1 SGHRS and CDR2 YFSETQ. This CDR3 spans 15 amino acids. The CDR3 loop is CASSLAGESTDTQYF. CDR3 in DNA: TGCGCCAGCAGCTTGGCGGGAGAAAGCACAGATACGCAGTATTTT.

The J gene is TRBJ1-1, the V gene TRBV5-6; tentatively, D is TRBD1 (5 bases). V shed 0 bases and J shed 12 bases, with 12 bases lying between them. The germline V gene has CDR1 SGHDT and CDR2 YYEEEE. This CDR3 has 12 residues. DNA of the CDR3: TGTGCCAGCAGCTTGGCAGGGTTCACATCTTTCTTT. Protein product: CASSLAGFTSFF.

The CDR3 region is CASSHTGTGGFYGYTF. The CDR3 nucleotides are TGTGCCAGCAGCCATACCGGGACAGGGGGTTTCTATGGCTACACCTTC. The rearrangement joins TRBV7-2 to TRBJ1-2; TRBD1 aligns across 11 bases. The CDR3 loop spans 16 amino acids. CDR1 and CDR2 from the germline V gene are SGHTA and FQGNSA. V was clipped by 5 bases and J by 4 bases; unmatched bases: 9.

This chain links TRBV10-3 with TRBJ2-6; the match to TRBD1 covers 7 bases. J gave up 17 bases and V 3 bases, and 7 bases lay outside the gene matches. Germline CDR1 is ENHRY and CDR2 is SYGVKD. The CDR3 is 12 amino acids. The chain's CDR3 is CAISDPTGPLTF. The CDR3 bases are TGTGCCATCAGTGACCCGACAGGGCCCTTGACTTTC.

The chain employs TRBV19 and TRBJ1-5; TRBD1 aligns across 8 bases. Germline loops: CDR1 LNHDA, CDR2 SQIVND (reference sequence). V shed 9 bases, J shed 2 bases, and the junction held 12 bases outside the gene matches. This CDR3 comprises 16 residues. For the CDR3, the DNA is TGTGCCAGCCTCCCCCGGTCACAGGGGGGCAATCAGCCCCAGCATTTT. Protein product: CASLPRSQGGNQPQHF.

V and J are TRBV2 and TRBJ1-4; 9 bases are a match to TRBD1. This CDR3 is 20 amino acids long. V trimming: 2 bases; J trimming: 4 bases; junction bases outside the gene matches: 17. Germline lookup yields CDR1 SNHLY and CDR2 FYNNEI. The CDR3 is CASSERGLKEGQGLNEKLFF. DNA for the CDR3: TGTGCCAGCAGTGAAAGGGGCCTGAAAGAGGGACAGGGACTTAATGAAAAACTGTTTTTT.

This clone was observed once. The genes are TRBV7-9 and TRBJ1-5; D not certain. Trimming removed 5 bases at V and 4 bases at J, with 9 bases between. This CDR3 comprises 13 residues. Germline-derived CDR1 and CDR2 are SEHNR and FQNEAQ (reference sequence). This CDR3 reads CASSPDTNQPQHF. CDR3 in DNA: TGTGCCAGCAGCCCCGACACAAATCAGCCCCAGCATTTT.

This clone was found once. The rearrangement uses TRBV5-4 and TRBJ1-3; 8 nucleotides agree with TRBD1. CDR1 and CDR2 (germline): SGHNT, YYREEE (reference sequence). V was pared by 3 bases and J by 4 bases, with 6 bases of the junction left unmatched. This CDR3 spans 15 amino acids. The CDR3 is CASSSARDRGNTIYF. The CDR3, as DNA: TGTGCCAGCAGCTCCGCCCGGGACAGGGGAAACACCATATATTTT.

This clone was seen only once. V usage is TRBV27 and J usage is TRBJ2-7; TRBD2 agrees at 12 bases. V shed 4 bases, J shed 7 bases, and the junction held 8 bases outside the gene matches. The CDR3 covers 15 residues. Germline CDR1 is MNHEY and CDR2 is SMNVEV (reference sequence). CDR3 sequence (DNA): TGTGCCAGCAGTTCCTGGACTAGCGGGATTGAGGAGCAGTACTTC. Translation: CASSSWTSGIEEQYF.